The 8 T cell receptor beta chains below were found in one sample sequenced in a study of cytotoxic CD8 clonotypes in ibrutinib-treated CLL. Sequencing was performed with immunoSEQ multiplex PCR; in TCRdb, only in-frame clones are kept and a portion is missing. The table shows 250,000 to 350,000 clones, with around 77% occurring only once. The starting material was PBMCs, obtained at disease progression, from a patient treated with ibrutinib. The origin of the receptors is a human donor with chronic lymphocytic leukemia.

Only a few counts were recorded for this clone. The chain recombines TRBV27 with TRBJ2-7; TRBD1 aligns across 8 bases. The V gene end was trimmed by 6 bases and the J gene end by 4 bases; junction bases not matched to a gene: 8. Germline lookup yields CDR1 MNHEY and CDR2 SMNVEV (reference sequence). This CDR3 is 14 amino acids long. The CDR3: CASRRQGFWYEQYF. As DNA, the CDR3 is TGTGCCAGCAGGCGACAGGGGTTTTGGTACGAGCAGTACTTC.

The rearrangement links TRBV7-8 to TRBJ2-5; no definite D call. The germline CDR1 and CDR2 sequences are SGHVS and FQNEAQ. The CDR3 contains 12 residues. Deletions cut 3 bases from V and 7 bases from J, with 9 bases between. The CDR3 sequence is CASSFPAGTQYF. The CDR3 DNA reads as TGTGCCAGCAGCTTTCCAGCAGGGACCCAGTACTTC.

The chain employs TRBV15 and TRBJ1-2; TRBD1 agrees at 8 bases. The V gene's germline CDR1 is LNHNV and CDR2 YYDKDF (reference sequence). The CDR3 loop spans 15 amino acids. J lost 14 bases, V lost 3 bases, and 17 bases had no gene match. CDR3 coding DNA: TGTGCCACCAGCAGGGATAGGGGGACAGGTTTTTCGCGGACCTTC. It is translated as CATSRDRGTGFSRTF.

This clone was seen a single time. The chain is built from TRBV29-1 and TRBJ1-1; D gene unclear. V shed 0 bases and J shed 0 bases, with 11 bases lying between them. Germline-derived CDR1 and CDR2 are SQVTM and ANQGSEA. The CDR3 has 15 amino acids. CDR3 amino acids: CSVEEEAALNTEAFF. CDR3 DNA sequence: TGCAGCGTTGAAGAGGAGGCGGCGCTGAACACTGAAGCTTTCTTT.

V is TRBV11-2 and J is TRBJ2-3; 10 bases line up with TRBD1. Trimming cost V 5 bases and J 5 bases; bases outside gene matches: 7. This CDR3 region has 15 residues. Germline V CDR1 and CDR2: SGHAT, FQNNGV. CDR3 nucleotides: TGTGCCAGCAGCCTGACAGGGGGCGCCGGAGATACGCAGTATTTT. Amino acids: CASSLTGGAGDTQYF.

In DNA form, the CDR3 reads TGTGCCAGCAGCCGGGAAGGGACTAGAAAATACGAGCAGTACTTC. It translates to CASSREGTRKYEQYF. V and J are TRBV5-4 and TRBJ2-7, with 8 bases matching TRBD2. V lost 4 bases, J lost 4 bases, and 10 bases stayed unmatched. The CDR3 spans 15 residues. Germline V lookup: CDR1 SGHNT, CDR2 YYREEE (reference sequence).

The V call is TRBV7-9, the J call TRBJ1-3; no firm D call. Germline CDR1 reads SEHNR; CDR2 reads FQNEAQ (reference sequence). Trimming shortened V by 3 bases and J by 0 bases, and 6 bases separated the two germline ends. The CDR3 extends over 14 amino acids. This chain's CDR3 is CASSLSGSGNTIYF. The CDR3 DNA is TGTGCCAGCAGCTTGTCGGGCTCTGGAAACACCATATATTTT.

CDR3 nucleotide sequence: TGTGCCAGTAGTATCTGGAGGGGTAGCGGGGGGCGAACGGGCACAGATACGCAGTATTTT. Amino acids: CASSIWRGSGGRTGTDTQYF. V gene TRBV19 combines with J gene TRBJ2-3; TRBD2 aligns across 10 bases. CDR3 length equals 20 residues. The V and J ends lost 3 bases and 1 base, in that order; junction bases with no gene match: 16. Per the germline V gene, CDR1 is LNHDA and CDR2 is SQIVND (reference sequence).